This passage covers 6 T cell receptor beta chains from one sample sequenced in a study of T-cell reconstitution after alpha-beta-depleted transplantation in children. A library of TCRbeta sequences, prepared with unique molecular identifiers, was generated. MiXCR, applied by TCRdb to the PCR reads, yields one record per CDR3 protein. The table has hundreds of thousands of distinct CDR3 sequences, roughly 16% seen once; the top ten hold approximately 4.5%. The material was PBMCs, mostly from graft donor cells, obtained 360 days after TCRalphabeta/CD19-depleted stem cell transplant. The receptor source for this set is a male patient younger than 18 who had a stem cell transplant for acute lymphoblastic leukemia, so the T cells may come from the graft donor.

This chain links TRBV5-1 with TRBJ2-3; 14 positions match TRBD2. This CDR3 has 19 amino acids. V lost 3 bases to trimming and J lost 2 bases; unmatched junction nucleotides: 11. The V gene's germline CDR1 is SGHRS and CDR2 YFSETQ. The CDR3 spells CASSSRLAGGLEITDTQYF. In DNA, the CDR3 is TGCGCCAGCAGCTCCAGACTAGCGGGAGGGCTAGAGATCACAGATACGCAGTATTTT. The full variable domain, in which reference TRBV5-1 and TRBJ2-3 provide the parts outside the CDR3, is KAGVTQTPRYLIKTRGQQVTLSCSPISGHRSVSWYQQTPGQGLQFLFEYFSETQRNKGNFPGRFSGRQFSNSRSEMNVSTLELGDSALYLCASSSRLAGGLEITDTQYFGPGTRLTVL.

CDR3 sequence: CASSQRSSNTGELFF. CDR3 coding DNA: TGCGCCAGCAGCCAAAGGTCCTCGAACACCGGGGAGCTGTTTTTT. The chain is built from TRBV4-1 and TRBJ2-2; D is undetermined. Germline-derived CDR1 and CDR2 are MGHRA and YSYEKL. The ends were cut back, 2 bases at V and 0 bases at J, with 7 bases in the middle. CDR3 length: 15 amino acids.

V gene TRBV15 combines with J gene TRBJ2-1, with D possibly matching TRBD2 (6 bases). The germline gives CDR1 LNHNV, CDR2 YYDKDF (reference sequence). With 3 bases removed from V and 5 bases from J, the gap between germline ends came to 14 bases. This CDR3 has 15 residues. CDR3 sequence (DNA): TGTGCCACCAGCAGGGCCCCCGCGGGGCACAATGAGCAGTTCTTC. This sequence encodes CATSRAPAGHNEQFF.

A few counts support this clonotype. V is TRBV5-1 and J is TRBJ1-1, with D hard to call. The CDR3 sequence is 15 residues long. Trimming took off 0 bases at V and 4 bases at J, with 13 bases between the two ends. From germline, CDR1 is SGHRS and CDR2 YFSETQ. The CDR3 is CASSLAPTYFTEAFF. The CDR3, as DNA: TGCGCCAGCAGCTTGGCCCCTACATATTTCACTGAAGCTTTCTTT.

The V gene is TRBV5-4, the J gene TRBJ2-2, with 8 nucleotides matching TRBD2. The CDR3 is 19 residues long. V shed 0 bases, J shed 2 bases, and the junction held 12 bases outside the gene matches. The germline gives CDR1 SGHNT, CDR2 YYREEE (reference sequence). The CDR3 spells CASSLGSGTYMINTGELFF. The DNA for the CDR3 is TGTGCCAGCAGCTTGGGTAGCGGGACTTATATGATTAACACCGGGGAGCTGTTTTTT.

This clonotype was detected a few times. The chain links TRBV11-2 to TRBJ2-7; maybe TRBD2 (6 bases). Germline CDR1 is SGHAT and CDR2 is FQNNGV. V gave up 0 bases and J gave up 1 base, with 22 bases separating them. This CDR3 spans 19 amino acids. The CDR3 is CASSLDRRGFRPLSYEQYF. CDR3 in DNA: TGTGCCAGCAGCTTAGATCGTCGGGGGTTTAGGCCCTTGTCCTACGAGCAGTACTTC.